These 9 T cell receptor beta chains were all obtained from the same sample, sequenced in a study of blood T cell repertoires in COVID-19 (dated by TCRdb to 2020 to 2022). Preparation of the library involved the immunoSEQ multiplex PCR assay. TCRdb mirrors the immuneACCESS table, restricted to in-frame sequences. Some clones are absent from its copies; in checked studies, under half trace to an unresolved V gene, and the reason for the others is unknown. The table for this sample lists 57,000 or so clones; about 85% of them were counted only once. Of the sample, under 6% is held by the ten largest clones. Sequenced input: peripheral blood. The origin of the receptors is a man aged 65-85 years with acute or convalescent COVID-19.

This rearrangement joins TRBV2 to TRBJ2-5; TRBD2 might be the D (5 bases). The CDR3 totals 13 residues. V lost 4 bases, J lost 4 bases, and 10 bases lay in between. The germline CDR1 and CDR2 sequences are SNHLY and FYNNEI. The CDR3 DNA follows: TGTGCCAGCAGTGGTTTGGCGGGAGAGACCCAGTACTTC. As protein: CASSGLAGETQYF.

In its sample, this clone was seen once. The chain's CDR3 is CASSPAAQGQPQHF. As DNA, the CDR3 is TGTGCCAGCAGCCCCGCGGCCCAGGGTCAGCCCCAGCATTTT. The rearrangement uses TRBV4-2 and TRBJ1-5; tentative D call: TRBD1 (5 bases). This CDR3 spans 14 amino acids. The V end was cut by 4 bases, the J end by 6 bases, with 13 bases between. CDR1 is LGHNA, CDR2 YNFKEQ, per germline.

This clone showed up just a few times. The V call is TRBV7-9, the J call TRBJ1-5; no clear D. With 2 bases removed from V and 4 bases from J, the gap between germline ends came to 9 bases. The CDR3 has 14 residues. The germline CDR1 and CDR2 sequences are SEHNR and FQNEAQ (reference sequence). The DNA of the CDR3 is TGTGCCAGCAGCTTAACGTCAGTAAATCAGCCCCAGCATTTT. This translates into CASSLTSVNQPQHF.

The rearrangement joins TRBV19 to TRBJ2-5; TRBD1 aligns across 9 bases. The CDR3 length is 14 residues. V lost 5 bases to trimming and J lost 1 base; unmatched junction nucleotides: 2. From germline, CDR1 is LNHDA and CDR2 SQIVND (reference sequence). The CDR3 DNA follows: TGTGCCAGTAGTCCGACAGGGGGCCAAGAGACCCAGTACTTC. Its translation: CASSPTGGQETQYF.

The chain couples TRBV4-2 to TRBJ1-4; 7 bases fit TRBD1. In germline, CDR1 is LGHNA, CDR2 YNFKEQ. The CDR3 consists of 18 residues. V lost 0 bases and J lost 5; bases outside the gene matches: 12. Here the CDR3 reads CASSQDLKGAEWNEKLFF. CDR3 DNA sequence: TGTGCCAGCAGCCAAGATCTCAAGGGGGCAGAGTGGAATGAAAAACTGTTTTTT.

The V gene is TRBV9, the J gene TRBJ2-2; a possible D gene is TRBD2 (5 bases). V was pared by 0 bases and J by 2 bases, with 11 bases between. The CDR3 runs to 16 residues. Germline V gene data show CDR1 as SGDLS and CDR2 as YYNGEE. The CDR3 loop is CASSVVEARNTGELFF. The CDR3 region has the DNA TGTGCCAGCAGCGTAGTGGAGGCTAGAAACACCGGGGAGCTGTTTTTT.

CDR3 protein: CASSSIRDRGDEQYF. CDR3 DNA: TGTGCCAGCAGCTCGATCCGGGACAGGGGCGACGAGCAGTACTTC. The V and J genes are TRBV11-2 and TRBJ2-7; 10 positions agree with TRBD1. V lost 4 bases to trimming and J lost 5 bases; unmatched junction nucleotides: 8. Germline V lookup: CDR1 SGHAT, CDR2 FQNNGV. The CDR3 length is 15 residues.

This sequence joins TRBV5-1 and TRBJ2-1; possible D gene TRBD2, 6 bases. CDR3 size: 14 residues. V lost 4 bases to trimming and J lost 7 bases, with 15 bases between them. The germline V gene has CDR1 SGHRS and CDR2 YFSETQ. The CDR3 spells CASSPGTAGNEQFF. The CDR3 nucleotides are TGCGCCAGCAGCCCCGGGACTGCGGGGAATGAGCAGTTCTTC.

The CDR3 loop reads CASSLILYGYTF. CDR3 DNA sequence: TGTGCCAGCAGTTTAATACTCTATGGCTACACCTTC. The chain combines TRBV28 with TRBJ1-2; D unresolved. This CDR3 is built from 12 residues. The V and J ends lost 2 bases and 4 bases respectively, with 5 bases between them. Germline V gives CDR1 MDHEN, CDR2 SYDVKM.